This T cell receptor beta chain is drawn from a study of blood T cell repertoires in COVID-19 (dated by TCRdb to 2018 to 2021). Concerning the study at large: Samples covering the acute and convalescent phases of COVID-19 were provided by collaborators in the United States, Italy and Spain. A freely available public database, intended as a resource for researchers studying the immune response to SARS-CoV-2, is where the repertoires were released. A de-identified subject ID, COVID-19 status, age in years and sex were almost always included in the sample metadata. Where HLA class I and class II types were available, the types were taken from metadata supplied by the sample provider, not from assay-based typing. The prospective study material was composed of cDNA or gDNA derived from T cells, B-cell-depleted T cells, or PBMCs. The dataset comprised deeply sampled blood TCRbeta repertoires from subjects exposed to, actively infected with, or recovered from COVID-19. The samples were drawn from two sources: the first 160 participants of the ongoing ImmuneRACE study, and 1,200 or so subjects contributed by 6 global collaborators. Overall results and qualifications from the work: The quantity of clinical and demographic metadata differed by source and by participant and was supplied without curation.

The collaborating institutions used their own protocols to collect whole blood in K2EDTA tubes. For TCRbeta analysis, collaborators shipped samples as frozen whole blood, isolated PBMCs, or DNA extracted from either of those sample types. The CDR3 numbers 17 residues from cysteine through phenylalanine. The CDR3 DNA has 51 bases and is translated from base 1. The germline V gene gives CDR1 as KGHSH and CDR2 as LQKENI. The germline ends are 18 bases apart after V is trimmed by 6 bases and J by 0 bases. TCRbeta CDR3 regions were amplified from genomic DNA using the immunoSEQ Assay, a bias-controlled multiplex PCR. In the source study's methods: The number of nucleated cells in each sample was estimated by amplification of reference gene primers within the assay. Sequence reads were collapsed and filtered to measure the absolute abundance of every unique TCRbeta CDR3 rearrangement. For each sample, productive Simpson clonality was calculated as the square root of Simpson's diversity index over productive rearrangements. TCRdb limited this immuneACCESS table to in-frame rearrangements with V and J called. A share of clones is missing; checked studies link under half to unresolved V genes, and the rest is unexplained. V, J and clone size are those of that table, while D and trimming were read from the DNA. The sample table shows a few hundred thousand clones, and about 85% are seen once. In total, the top ten clones hold 4.1% of the sample.

Remarks on this clone: The antigen this receptor binds is unknown. It has no much larger one-base neighbor in the sample; base qualities were not kept.

Recombination connected TRBV18 to TRBJ1-3; 5 matching bases give a weak D call of TRBD1. The sequenced sample was peripheral blood. This clonotype originated in a woman between 50 and 59 years old with active or convalescent COVID-19. The DNA sequence is TGTGCCAGCTCGCCTAGACAGCTATTAGACTCTGGAAACACCATATATTTT. It translates as CASSPRQLLDSGNTIYF.